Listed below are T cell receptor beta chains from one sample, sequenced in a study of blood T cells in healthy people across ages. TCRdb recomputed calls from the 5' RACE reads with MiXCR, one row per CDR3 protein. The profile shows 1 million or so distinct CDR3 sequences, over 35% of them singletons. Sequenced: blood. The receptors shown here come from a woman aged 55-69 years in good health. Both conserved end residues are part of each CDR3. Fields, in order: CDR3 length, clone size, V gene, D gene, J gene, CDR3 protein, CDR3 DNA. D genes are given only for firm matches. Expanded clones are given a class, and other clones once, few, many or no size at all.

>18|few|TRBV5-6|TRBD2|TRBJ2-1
CASSLIPAGLAGVSEQFF
TGTGCCAGCAGTTTAATACCAGCGGGACTAGCGGGAGTAAGTGAGCAGTTCTTC
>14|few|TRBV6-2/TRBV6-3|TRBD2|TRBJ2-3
CASKEGAGSDTQYF
TGTGCCAGCAAGGAGGGAGCGGGGTCAGATACGCAGTATTTT
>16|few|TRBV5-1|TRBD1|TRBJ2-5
CASSFSGQGDQETQYF
TGCGCCAGCAGCTTCTCGGGACAGGGTGACCAAGAGACCCAGTACTTC
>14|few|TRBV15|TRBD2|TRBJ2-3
CATSGSPGPNTQYF
TGTGCCACTAGCGGGAGCCCCGGTCCCAATACGCAGTATTTT
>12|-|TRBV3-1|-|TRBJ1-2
CASSRRGSGYTF
TGTGCCAGCAGCCGGCGGGGGTCTGGCTACACCTTC
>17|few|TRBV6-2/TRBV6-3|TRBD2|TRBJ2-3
CASSYSILAGASDTQYF
TGTGCCAGCAGTTACTCGATACTAGCGGGAGCGTCGGATACGCAGTATTTT
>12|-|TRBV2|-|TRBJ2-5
CASRPDEETQYF
TGTGCCAGCAGGCCAGACGAAGAGACCCAGTACTTC
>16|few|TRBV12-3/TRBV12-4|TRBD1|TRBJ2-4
CASSPRTGRAKNIQYF
TGTGCCAGCAGTCCCCGGACAGGCCGAGCCAAAAACATTCAGTACTTC
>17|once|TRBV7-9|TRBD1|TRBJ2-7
CASSFPQAGQGTYEQYF
TGTGCCAGCAGCTTTCCTCAAGCGGGACAGGGTACCTACGAGCAGTACTTC
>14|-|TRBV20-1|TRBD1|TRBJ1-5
CSARIGQGAMPQHF
TGCAGTGCTCGGATCGGACAGGGGGCGATGCCCCAGCATTTT
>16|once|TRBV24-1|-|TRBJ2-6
CATSDSGTPGANVLTF
TGTGCCACCAGTGATTCCGGGACACCTGGGGCCAACGTCCTGACTTTC
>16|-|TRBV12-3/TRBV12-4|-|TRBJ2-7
CASSSSKRGHSYEQYF
TGTGCCAGCAGTTCGAGTAAGCGGGGACATTCCTACGAGCAGTACTTC
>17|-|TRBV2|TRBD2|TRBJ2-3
CASSENVGTSVLDTQYF
TGTGCCAGCAGTGAGAACGTTGGGACTAGCGTACTAGATACGCAGTATTTT
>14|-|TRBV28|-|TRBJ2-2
CAGAGAPNTGELFF
TGTGCCGGGGCAGGCGCCCCGAACACCGGGGAGCTGTTTTTT
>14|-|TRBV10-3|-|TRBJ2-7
CASASVRGSYEQYF
TGTGCCTCGGCTAGCGTAAGGGGCTCCTACGAGCAGTACTTC
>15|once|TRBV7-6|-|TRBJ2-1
CASSSGLRGHNEQFF
TGTGCCAGCAGCTCGGGACTTCGAGGGCACAATGAGCAGTTCTTC
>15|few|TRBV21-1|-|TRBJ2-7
CASSSRKAGTYEQYF
TGTGCCAGCAGTTCACGAAAAGCGGGCACCTACGAGCAGTACTTC
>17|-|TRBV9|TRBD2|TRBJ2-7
CASSVGLAGEISYEQYF
TGTGCCAGCAGCGTGGGACTAGCGGGAGAGATCTCCTACGAGCAGTACTTC
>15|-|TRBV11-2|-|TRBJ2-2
CASSLNSHYTGELFF
TGTGCCAGCAGCTTAAATTCACACTACACCGGGGAGCTGTTTTTT
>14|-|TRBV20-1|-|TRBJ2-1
CSVATAATGGQQFF
TGCAGTGTCGCAACCGCCGCGACCGGGGGCCAGCAGTTCTTC
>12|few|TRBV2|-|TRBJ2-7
CASRDEGVEQYF
TGTGCCAGCCGAGATGAGGGAGTCGAGCAGTACTTC
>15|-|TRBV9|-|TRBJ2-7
CASSVGSKGAYEQYF
TGTGCCAGCAGCGTAGGGTCGAAGGGCGCCTACGAGCAGTACTTC
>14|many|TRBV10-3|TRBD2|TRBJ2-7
CAISRTSGNYEQYF
TGTGCCATCAGCAGGACTAGCGGAAACTACGAGCAGTACTTC
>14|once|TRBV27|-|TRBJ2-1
CASTLRRGYNEQFF
TGTGCCAGCACTCTTCGAAGGGGTTACAATGAGCAGTTCTTC
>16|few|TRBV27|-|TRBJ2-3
CASSSGVAMTPDTQYF
TGTGCCAGCAGTTCCGGAGTAGCGATGACTCCAGATACGCAGTATTTT
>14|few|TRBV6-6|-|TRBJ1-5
CASSYAGANQPQHF
TGTGCCAGCAGTTACGCAGGGGCCAATCAGCCCCAGCATTTT
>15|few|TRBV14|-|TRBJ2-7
CASSPSPTTYYEQYF
TGTGCCAGCAGCCCCTCACCCACTACTTACTACGAGCAGTACTTC
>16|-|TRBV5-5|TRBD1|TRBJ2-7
CASTIGPGQSAYEQYF
TGTGCCAGCACCATCGGCCCGGGACAGTCTGCCTACGAGCAGTACTTC
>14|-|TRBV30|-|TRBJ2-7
CAWSVPDRSYEQYF
TGTGCCTGGAGTGTACCTGACAGATCCTACGAGCAGTACTTC
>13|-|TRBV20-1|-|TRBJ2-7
CSANSLDGHEQYF
TGCAGTGCTAACTCTTTGGACGGTCACGAGCAGTACTTC
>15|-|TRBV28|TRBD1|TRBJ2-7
CASSPGTGPLGEQYF
TGTGCCAGCAGTCCGGGGACAGGGCCTCTGGGGGAGCAGTACTTC
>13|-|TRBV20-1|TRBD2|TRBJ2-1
CSAGGGSYNEQFF
TGCAGTGCCGGTGGCGGGAGTTACAATGAGCAGTTCTTC
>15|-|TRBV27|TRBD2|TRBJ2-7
CASSSASGRAYEQYF
TGTGCCAGCAGTTCAGCTAGCGGGAGGGCCTACGAGCAGTACTTC
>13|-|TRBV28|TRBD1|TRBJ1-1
CASRDRGGAEAFF
TGTGCCAGCAGAGACAGGGGTGGGGCTGAAGCTTTCTTT
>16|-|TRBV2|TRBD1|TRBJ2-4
CASRIKTGQGYLEQYF
TGTGCCAGCAGAATCAAGACGGGACAGGGTTACTTAGAGCAGTACTTC
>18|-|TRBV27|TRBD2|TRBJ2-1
CASSLSWLAGSSYNEQFF
TGTGCCAGCAGTTTATCTTGGCTAGCGGGAAGCTCCTACAATGAGCAGTTCTTC
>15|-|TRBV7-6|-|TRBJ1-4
CASSLGSKTNEKLFF
TGTGCCAGCAGCTTAGGGAGCAAAACTAATGAAAAACTGTTTTTT
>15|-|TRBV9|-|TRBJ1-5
CASSVAPDSNQPQHF
TGTGCCAGCAGCGTAGCCCCGGACAGCAATCAGCCCCAGCATTTT
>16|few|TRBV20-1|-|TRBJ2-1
CSAGGAGQGVYNEQFF
TGCAGTGCTGGAGGGGCGGGGCAGGGGGTCTACAATGAGCAGTTCTTC